A single sample is the source of the 14 T cell receptor beta chains below, sequenced in a study of cytomegalovirus exposure and HLA in healthy donors. The PCR used 60 Vbeta and 13 Jbeta primers. Profiling relied on immunoSEQ multiplex PCR, and the TCRdb table lists in-frame clones only, not all of them. This sample has about 300,000 clones; 80% to 90% occur once, and the top ten carry almost 4%. What was sequenced was PBMCs. Every receptor here comes from a man in his forties in good health and CMV-seropositive.

The gene calls are TRBV19 and TRBJ1-1; D unresolved. The CDR3 runs 16 residues. Trimming removed 6 bases at V and 3 bases at J, with 20 bases between. Germline V gives CDR1 LNHDA, CDR2 SQIVND (reference sequence). CDR3 loop: CASSRRTGPLDTEAFF. CDR3 nucleotide sequence: TGTGCCAGTAGCCGGAGGACGGGTCCGTTGGACACTGAAGCTTTCTTT.

J is TRBJ1-5 and V is TRBV21-1; TRBD1 reflects the table's D call only, with no check against the DNA. TRBV21-1 is shown as a pseudogene. The CDR3 loop spans 17 amino acids. CDR3 DNA sequence: TGTGCCAGCAGCATAGGATCGGGACAGGGGGAATCTCAGCCCCAGCATTTT. This codes for CASSIGSGQGESQPQHF.

The V gene is TRBV21-1, the J gene TRBJ2-5; the listed D gene, TRBD2, was not tested against the DNA. TRBV21-1 is annotated as a pseudogene. The CDR3 sequence is 12 residues long. The CDR3 sequence is CASSKGGETQYF. Written as DNA, the CDR3 is TGTGCCAGCAGCAAAGGCGGGGAGACCCAGTACTTC.

The J gene is TRBJ2-1, the V gene TRBV9; 9 nucleotides match TRBD2. V was clipped by 3 bases and J by 6 bases; unmatched bases: 10. The CDR3 spans 16 residues. Germline-derived CDR1 and CDR2 are SGDLS and YYNGEE. CDR3 protein: CASSAETSGGGNEQFF. The CDR3 nucleotides read TGTGCCAGCAGCGCCGAGACTAGCGGCGGTGGCAATGAGCAGTTCTTC.

A word on this clone: One end of the junction varies from germline; a read error may be responsible. The chain recombines TRBV7-7 with TRBJ2-1, with TRBD2 matching 14 bases. Germline values: CDR1 SSHAT, CDR2 FNYEAQ (reference sequence). CDR3 size: 17 residues. The CDR3 DNA reads as TGTGCTAGCAGCCCCGCCTGGGGACTAGCGGGAGTAGACGAGCAGTTCTTC. This translates into CASSPAWGLAGVDEQFF. Combining the CDR3 with reference TRBV7-7 and TRBJ2-1 gives the whole variable domain GAGVSQSPRYKVTKRGQDVTLRCDPISSHATLYWYQQALGQGPEFLTYFNYEAQPDKSGLPSDRFSAERPEGSISTLTIQRTEQRDSAMYRCASSPAWGLAGVDEQFFGPGTRLTVL.

V usage is TRBV9 and J usage is TRBJ2-5, with TRBD2 matching 12 bases. The CDR3 length is 16 residues. Germline values: CDR1 SGDLS, CDR2 YYNGEE. J lost 4 bases, V lost 0 bases, and 4 bases had no gene match. The CDR3 sequence is CASSVGSSGGAETQYF. The CDR3 DNA sequence: TGTGCCAGCAGCGTAGGGTCTAGCGGGGGGGCAGAGACCCAGTACTTC. The full variable domain, completed using reference TRBV9 and TRBJ2-5, is DSGVTQTPKHLITATGQRVTLRCSPRSGDLSVYWYQQSLDQGLQFLIQYYNGEERAKGNILERFSAQQFPDLHSELNLSSLELGDSALYFCASSVGSSGGAETQYFGPGTRLLVL.

This clone was observed once. The V and J genes are TRBV5-4 and TRBJ1-2, with 7 positions matching TRBD1. Trimming removed 2 bases from V and 4 bases from J; junction bases left unmatched: 8. This CDR3 is built from 15 residues. Germline V gene data show CDR1 as SGHNT and CDR2 as YYREEE (reference sequence). This chain's CDR3 is CASSLQGGGIYGYTF. The CDR3 coding sequence is TGTGCCAGCAGCTTACAAGGAGGGGGCATCTATGGCTACACCTTC.

This chain connects TRBV28 to TRBJ2-7, with TRBD2 as a possible D gene (5 bases). Per germline, CDR1 MDHEN and CDR2 SYDVKM. This CDR3 has 15 amino acids. Trimming stripped 8 bases from V and 5 bases from J, with 22 bases between. Written as DNA, the CDR3 is TGTGCCAGCGTAGACCGTCCGGGATTTAATGACGAGCAGTACTTC. Translated: CASVDRPGFNDEQYF.

The chain links TRBV7-3 to TRBJ2-6, with a possible D match to TRBD1 (7 bases). V was cut by 5 bases and J by 2 bases, with 13 bases left in between. The CDR3 runs 16 residues. In germline, CDR1 is SGHTA, CDR2 FQGTGA. DNA of the CDR3: TGTGCCAGCAGCAGACGCGGGACAGCTGGGGCCAACGTCCTGACTTTC. This translates into CASSRRGTAGANVLTF.

V and J are TRBV7-2 and TRBJ1-5, with D perhaps matching TRBD1 (5 bases). The CDR3 covers 13 residues. V lost 1 base and J 11 bases, leaving 12 bases between the germline ends. Germline CDR1 is SGHTA and CDR2 is FQGNSA. CDR3 protein: CASSLGDTRAQHF. CDR3 coding DNA: TGTGCCAGCAGCTTAGGCGACACCAGGGCCCAGCATTTT. Looking up the rest from reference TRBV7-2 and TRBJ1-5 gives the full variable domain: GAGVSQSPSNKVTEKGKDVELRCDPISGHTALYWYRQSLGQGLEFLIYFQGNSAPDKSGLPSDRFSAERTGGSVSTLTIQRTQQEDSAVYLCASSLGDTRAQHFGDGTRLSIL.

The chain uses TRBV7-9 and TRBJ2-2, with 7 bases identical to TRBD2. The CDR3 is 16 residues long. CDR1 is SEHNR and CDR2 is FQNEAQ in the germline V gene (reference sequence). J was trimmed by 0 bases and V by 4 bases; bases with no gene match: 5. Written as DNA, the CDR3 is TGTGCCAGCAGCTCCACCCGGGGGGCGAACACCGGGGAGCTGTTTTTT. Translated, it gives CASSSTRGANTGELFF.

The V gene is TRBV19, the J gene TRBJ2-5; TRBD1 agrees at 7 bases. Germline V gives CDR1 LNHDA, CDR2 SQIVND (reference sequence). J was trimmed by 4 bases and V by 6 bases; bases with no gene match: 5. The CDR3 is 13 residues long. The CDR3 protein is CASSPAGGETQYF. The DNA for the CDR3 is TGTGCCAGTAGCCCTGCAGGGGGAGAGACCCAGTACTTC.

The chain couples TRBV5-6 to TRBJ2-1; 7 nucleotides line up with TRBD2. The CDR3 contains 15 residues. J was trimmed by 2 bases and V by 0 bases; bases with no gene match: 2. CDR1 SGHDT and CDR2 YYEEEE come from the germline V gene. The CDR3 is CASSLASGAYNEQFF. Written as DNA, the CDR3 is TGTGCCAGCAGCTTGGCTAGCGGCGCCTACAATGAGCAGTTCTTC.

CDR3 residues: CASSPRVSSYNEQFF. CDR3 in DNA: TGCGCCAGCTCCCCGCGGGTAAGCTCCTACAATGAGCAGTTCTTC. The rearrangement uses TRBV5-1 and TRBJ2-1, with D perhaps TRBD2 (5 bases). Per the germline V gene, CDR1 is SGHRS and CDR2 is YFSETQ. The V and J ends lost 7 bases and 0 bases respectively, with 14 bases between them. CDR3 size: 15 residues.